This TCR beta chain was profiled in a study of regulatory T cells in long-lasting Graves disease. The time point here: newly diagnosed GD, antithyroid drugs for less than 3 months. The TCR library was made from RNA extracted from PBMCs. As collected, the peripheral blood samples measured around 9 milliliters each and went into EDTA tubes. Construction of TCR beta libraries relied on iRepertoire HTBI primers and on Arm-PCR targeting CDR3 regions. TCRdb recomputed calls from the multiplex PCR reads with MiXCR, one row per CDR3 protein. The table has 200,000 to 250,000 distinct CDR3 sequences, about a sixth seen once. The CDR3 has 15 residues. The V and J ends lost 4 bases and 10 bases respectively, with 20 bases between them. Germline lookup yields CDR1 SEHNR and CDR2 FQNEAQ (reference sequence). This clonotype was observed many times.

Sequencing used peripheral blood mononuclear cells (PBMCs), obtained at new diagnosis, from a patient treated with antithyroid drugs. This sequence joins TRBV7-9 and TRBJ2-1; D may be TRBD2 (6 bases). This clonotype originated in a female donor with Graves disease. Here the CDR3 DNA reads TGTGCCAGCAGCTCGGGGACTGCGTCCGCCGGGGAGCAGTTCTTC. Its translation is CASSSGTASAGEQFF.